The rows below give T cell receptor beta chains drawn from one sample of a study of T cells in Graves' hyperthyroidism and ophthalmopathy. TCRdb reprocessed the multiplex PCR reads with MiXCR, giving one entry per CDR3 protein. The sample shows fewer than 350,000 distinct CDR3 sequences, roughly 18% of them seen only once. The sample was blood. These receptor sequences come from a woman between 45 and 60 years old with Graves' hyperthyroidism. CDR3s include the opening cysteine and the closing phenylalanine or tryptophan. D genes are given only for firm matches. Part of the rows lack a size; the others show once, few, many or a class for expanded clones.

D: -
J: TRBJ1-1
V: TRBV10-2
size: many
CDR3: CASSEDREAFF
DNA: TGCGCCAGCAGTGAAGACAGGGAAGCTTTCTTT

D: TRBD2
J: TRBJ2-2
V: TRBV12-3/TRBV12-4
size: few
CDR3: CASSYLGGPSTGELFF
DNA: TGTGCCAGCAGTTACTTGGGAGGGCCAAGCACCGGGGAGCTGTTTTTT

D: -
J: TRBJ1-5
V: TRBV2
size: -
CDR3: CASSQGIRGNQPQHF
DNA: TGTGCCAGCAGTCAGGGGATTCGAGGCAATCAGCCCCAGCATTTT

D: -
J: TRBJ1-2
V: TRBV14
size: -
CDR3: CASSQEAGSFPGYGYTF
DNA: TGTGCCAGCAGCCAAGAAGCGGGGAGTTTTCCAGGGTATGGCTACACCTTC

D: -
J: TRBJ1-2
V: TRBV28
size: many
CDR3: CASSSAPRVYGYTF
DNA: TGTGCCAGCAGCTCGGCCCCGCGGGTCTATGGCTACACCTTC

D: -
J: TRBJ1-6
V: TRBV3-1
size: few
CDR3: CASSQVRGYNSPLHF
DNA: TGTGCCAGCAGCCAAGTCCGGGGGTATAATTCACCCCTCCACTTT

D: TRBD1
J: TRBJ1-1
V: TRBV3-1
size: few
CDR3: CASSQDTFGTVYYTEAFF
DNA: TGTGCCAGCAGCCAAGACACCTTTGGGACAGTCTACTACACTGAAGCTTTCTTT

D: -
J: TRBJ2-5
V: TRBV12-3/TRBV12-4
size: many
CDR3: CASGSTGPVEETQYF
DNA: TGTGCCAGCGGATCGACAGGTCCCGTGGAAGAGACCCAGTACTTC

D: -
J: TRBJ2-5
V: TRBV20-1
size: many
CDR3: CSARDLLRRETQYF
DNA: TGCAGTGCTAGAGACCTACTGCGCAGAGAGACCCAGTACTTC

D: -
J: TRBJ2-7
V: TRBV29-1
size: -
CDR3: CSVEGLSYEQYF
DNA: TGCAGCGTTGAGGGCCTCAGCTACGAGCAGTACTTC

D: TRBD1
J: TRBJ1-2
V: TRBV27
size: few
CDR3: CASAETGAQYGYTF
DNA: TGTGCCAGCGCGGAAACAGGGGCACAATATGGCTACACCTTC

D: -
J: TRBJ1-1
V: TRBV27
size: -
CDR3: CASSALAGRYLLNTEAFF
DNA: TGTGCCAGCAGTGCCCTAGCGGGACGTTATCTTTTGAACACTGAAGCTTTCTTT

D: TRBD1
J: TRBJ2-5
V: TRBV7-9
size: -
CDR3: CASSEHRGPEETQYF
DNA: TGTGCCAGCAGCGAGCACAGGGGGCCGGAGGAGACCCAGTACTTC

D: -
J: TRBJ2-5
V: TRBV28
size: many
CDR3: CASSLGPGGVETQYF
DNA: TGTGCCAGCAGTTTAGGCCCCGGTGGAGTTGAGACCCAGTACTTC

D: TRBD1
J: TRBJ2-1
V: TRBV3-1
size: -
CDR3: CASSPSTGAHNEQFF
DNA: TGTGCCAGCAGCCCCTCGACAGGGGCGCACAATGAGCAGTTCTTC

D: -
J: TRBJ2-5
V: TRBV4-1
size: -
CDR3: CASSQDRGGTNEQTQYF
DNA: TGCGCCAGCAGCCAAGATCGTGGCGGGACGAACGAACAGACCCAGTACTTC

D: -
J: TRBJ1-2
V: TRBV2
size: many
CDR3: CASSQGTNYGYTF
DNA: TGTGCCAGCAGTCAGGGGACTAACTATGGCTACACCTTC

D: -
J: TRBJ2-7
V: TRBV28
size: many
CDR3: CASSSHSYEQYF
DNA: TGTGCCAGCAGTTCGCACAGCTACGAGCAGTACTTC

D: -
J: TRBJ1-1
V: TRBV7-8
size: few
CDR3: CVSSLQEDTEAFF
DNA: TGTGTCAGCAGCTTACAGGAGGACACTGAAGCTTTCTTT

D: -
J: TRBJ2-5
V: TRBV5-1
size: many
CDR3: CASSLVPAQETQYF
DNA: TGCGCCAGCAGCTTGGTACCAGCTCAAGAGACCCAGTACTTC

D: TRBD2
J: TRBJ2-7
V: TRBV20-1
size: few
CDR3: CSARDQVKREGLYEQYF
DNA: TGCAGTGCTAGAGATCAAGTAAAACGGGAGGGTCTCTACGAGCAGTACTTC

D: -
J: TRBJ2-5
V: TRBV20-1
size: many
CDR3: CSARAAENIQETQYF
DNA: TGCAGTGCTAGAGCGGCGGAAAATATCCAAGAGACCCAGTACTTC

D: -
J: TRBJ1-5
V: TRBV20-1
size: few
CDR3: CSASDDAFMDQPQHF
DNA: TGCAGTGCTTCTGACGACGCTTTTATGGATCAGCCCCAGCATTTT

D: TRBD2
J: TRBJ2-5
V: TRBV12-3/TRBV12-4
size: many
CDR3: CASSFGGAGETQYF
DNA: TGTGCCAGCAGTTTCGGGGGGGCCGGGGAGACCCAGTACTTC

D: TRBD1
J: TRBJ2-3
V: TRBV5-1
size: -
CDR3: CASSSLGTATDTQYF
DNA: TGCGCCAGCAGCTCCCTTGGGACAGCCACAGATACGCAGTATTTT

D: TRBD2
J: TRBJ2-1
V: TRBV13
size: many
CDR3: CASSGEPGTSEQFF
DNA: TGTGCCAGCAGCGGGGAACCCGGGACTAGCGAGCAGTTCTTC

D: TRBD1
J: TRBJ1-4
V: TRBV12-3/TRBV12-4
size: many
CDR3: CASRPPGGMGEKLFF
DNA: TGTGCCAGCAGGCCTCCAGGGGGCATGGGTGAAAAACTGTTTTTT

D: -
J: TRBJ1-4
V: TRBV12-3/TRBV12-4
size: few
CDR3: CASSRDPSNEKLFF
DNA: TGTGCCAGCAGTCGGGACCCCTCCAATGAAAAACTGTTTTTT

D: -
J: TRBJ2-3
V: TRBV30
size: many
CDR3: CAWSEVDTQYF
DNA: TGTGCCTGGAGTGAGGTAGATACGCAGTATTTT

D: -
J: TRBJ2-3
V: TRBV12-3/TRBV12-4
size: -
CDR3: CASNIHSGTQYF
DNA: TGTGCCAGCAACATTCATAGTGGGACGCAGTATTTT

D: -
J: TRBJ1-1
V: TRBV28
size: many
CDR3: CASSFSDLGSEAFF
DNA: TGTGCCAGCAGTTTCTCAGACCTCGGTTCTGAAGCTTTCTTT

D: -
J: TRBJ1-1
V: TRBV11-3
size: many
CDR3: CASSLGWNTEAFF
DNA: TGTGCCAGCAGCCTCGGATGGAACACTGAAGCTTTCTTT

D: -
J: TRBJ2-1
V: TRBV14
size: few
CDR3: CASSQDGYEQFF
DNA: TGTGCCAGCAGCCAAGACGGATATGAGCAGTTCTTC

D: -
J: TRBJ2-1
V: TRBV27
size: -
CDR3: CASGTSRSSYNEQFF
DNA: TGTGCCAGCGGGACCTCCCGGAGCTCCTACAATGAGCAGTTCTTC

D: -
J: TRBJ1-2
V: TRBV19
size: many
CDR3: CAATTQGNYGYTF
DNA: TGTGCCGCGACGACTCAGGGGAACTATGGCTACACCTTC

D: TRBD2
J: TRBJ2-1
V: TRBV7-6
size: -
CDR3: CASSLALAGIYNEQFF
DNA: TGTGCCAGCAGCTTAGCGCTAGCGGGTATCTACAATGAGCAGTTCTTC

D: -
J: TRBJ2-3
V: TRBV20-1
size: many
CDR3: CSAREPPDTQYF
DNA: TGCAGTGCTAGAGAACCCCCAGATACGCAGTATTTT

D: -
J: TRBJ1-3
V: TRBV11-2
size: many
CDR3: CASSLGLTGNTIYF
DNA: TGTGCCAGCAGTCTGGGACTGACTGGAAACACCATATATTTT

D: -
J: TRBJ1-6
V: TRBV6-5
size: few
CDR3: CASSYTRQPNSPLHF
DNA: TGTGCCAGCAGTTACACCAGACAGCCTAATTCACCCCTCCACTTT

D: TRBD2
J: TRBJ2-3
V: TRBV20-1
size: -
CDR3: CSASRTSGRWPDTQYF
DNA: TGCAGTGCTTCTCGGACTAGCGGGAGGTGGCCAGATACGCAGTATTTT

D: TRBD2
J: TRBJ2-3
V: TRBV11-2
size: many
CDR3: CASSILAGVTDTQYF
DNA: TGTGCCAGCAGCATCCTAGCGGGGGTCACAGATACGCAGTATTTT

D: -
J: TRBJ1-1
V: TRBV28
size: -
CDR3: CASSAYRTLNTEAFF
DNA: TGTGCCAGCAGTGCTTACAGGACGTTGAACACTGAAGCTTTCTTT

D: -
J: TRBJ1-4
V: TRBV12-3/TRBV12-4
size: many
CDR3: CASSHGDTNEKLFF
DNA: TGTGCCAGCAGCCACGGGGATACTAATGAAAAACTGTTTTTT

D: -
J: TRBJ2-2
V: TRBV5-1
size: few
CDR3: CASSPDRAVTGELFF
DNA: TGCGCCAGCAGCCCGGACAGAGCCGTCACCGGGGAGCTGTTTTTT

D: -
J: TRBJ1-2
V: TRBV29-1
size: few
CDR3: CSVRKQDSHGYTF
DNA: TGCAGCGTACGAAAACAGGATTCTCATGGCTACACCTTC

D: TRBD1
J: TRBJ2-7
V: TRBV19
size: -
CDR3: CASSTTGTEYEQYF
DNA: TGTGCCAGTAGCACAACCGGGACAGAGTACGAGCAGTACTTC

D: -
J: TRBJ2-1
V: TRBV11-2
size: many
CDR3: CASSLEINSYNEQFF
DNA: TGTGCCAGCAGCTTGGAAATTAACTCCTACAATGAGCAGTTCTTC

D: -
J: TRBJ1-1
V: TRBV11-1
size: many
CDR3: CASSLSAWGPNAEAFF
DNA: TGTGCCAGCAGCTTATCGGCCTGGGGACCGAACGCTGAAGCTTTCTTT

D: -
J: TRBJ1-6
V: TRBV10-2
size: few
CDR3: CASRAGQMAQDSPLHF
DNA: TGCGCCAGCAGGGCCGGACAGATGGCACAGGATTCACCCCTCCACTTT

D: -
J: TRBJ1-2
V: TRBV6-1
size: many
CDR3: CASSGQSYGYTF
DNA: TGTGCCAGCAGCGGACAGAGCTATGGCTACACCTTC

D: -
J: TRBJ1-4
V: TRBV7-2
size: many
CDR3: CASSLSREKLFF
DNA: TGTGCCAGCAGCTTATCACGTGAAAAACTGTTTTTT

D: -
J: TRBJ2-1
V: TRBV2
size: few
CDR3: CASSEAGGFFNEQFF
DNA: TGTGCCAGCAGTGAAGCCGGGGGATTTTTCAATGAGCAGTTCTTC

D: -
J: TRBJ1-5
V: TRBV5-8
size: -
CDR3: CASSLGISNQPQHF
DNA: TGTGCCAGCAGCTTGGGAATTTCTAATCAGCCCCAGCATTTT